This TCR beta chain was found in a study of blood T cell repertoires in COVID-19. Assay: immunoSEQ multiplex PCR; the TCRdb copy retains only in-frame clones and omits some. The sample carries roughly 380,000 clones, 87% recorded once. Germline CDR1 and CDR2: SGHAT and FQNNGV. The CDR3 totals 14 residues. Deletions cut 1 base from V and 2 bases from J, with 5 bases between. This rearrangement joins TRBV11-2 to TRBJ1-4; the D is unclear. Sequenced: PBMCs or T cells enriched from blood (not recorded which). This receptor was taken from a woman younger than 45 who had recovered from COVID-19. CDR3 amino acids: CASSLGHTNEKLFF. DNA of the CDR3: TGTGCCAGCAGCTTAGGACACACTAATGAAAAACTGTTTTTT.